The T cell receptor (beta chain) under discussion was sequenced for a study of T cell responses to AZD1222 COVID-19 vaccine. The CDR3 loop spans 16 amino acids. Germline CDR1 and CDR2: KGHSH and LQKENI. V was cut by 0 bases and J by 4 bases, with 13 bases left in between. The protocol was immunoSEQ multiplex PCR, while the TCRdb copy is restricted to in-frame clones and leaves out a portion. The sample holds some 140,000 clones, 85% to 95% seen once. A note on this clone: Its antigen is unknown.

Study outcomes and limitations: Rises in breadth and depth of Spike-specific TCRs came after two AZD1222 doses. Among vaccine-associated CD4 TCRs, coverage spanned spike, with dominance at 160-218 and 743-854. In a largely white British group with more females than males, clonal diversity was possibly underestimated.

The rearrangement joins TRBV18 to TRBJ1-3; D perhaps matches TRBD1 (6 bases). This sequence was found in an adult who received the AZD1222 COVID-19 vaccine. This specimen consisted of peripheral blood, obtained 28 days after the second AZD1222 dose. CDR3 in amino acids: CASSPPRTGTGNTIYF. CDR3 nucleotides: TGTGCCAGCTCACCACCGAGAACCGGGACAGGAAACACCATATATTTT.